The 2 T cell receptor beta chains presented below share a single source sample, sequenced in a study of CD8 T cells in Susac syndrome. RNA, at about 0.5 to 1 ug, was reverse transcribed with random hexamers. MiXCR, applied by TCRdb to the immunoSEQ multiplex PCR reads, yields one record per CDR3 protein. This sample has 200,000 to 250,000 distinct CDR3 sequences, with about 94% found just once. Sequencing used CD4+ T cells from PBMCs. Source of these receptors: a human donor with multiple sclerosis.

This clonotype was seen just once. The chain joins TRBV18 to TRBJ2-7, with 7 bases fitting TRBD1. The CDR3 runs 15 residues. Germline CDR1 KGHSH, CDR2 LQKENI. The trim removed 1 base at V and 2 bases at J, leaving 5 bases unmatched. CDR3 sequence: CASSPQGAGTYEQYF. CDR3 DNA: TGTGCCAGCTCACCACAGGGGGCTGGAACCTACGAGCAGTACTTC. The full variable domain, its missing parts supplied by reference TRBV18 and TRBJ2-7, is NAGVMQNPRHLVRRRGQEARLRCSPMKGHSHVYWYRQLPEEGLKFMVYLQKENIIDESGMPKERFSAEFPKEGPSILRIQQVVRGDSAAYFCASSPQGAGTYEQYFGPGTRLTVT.

V usage is TRBV2 and J usage is TRBJ1-1, with TRBD1 as a possible D gene (5 bases). The length of the CDR3 is 12 residues. Germline loops: CDR1 SNHLY, CDR2 FYNNEI. The V and J ends lost 7 bases and 7 bases respectively, with 13 bases between them. The CDR3 region has the DNA TGTGCCAGCAACGGGGGAGGGAATGAAGCTTTCTTT. It codes for CASNGGGNEAFF.